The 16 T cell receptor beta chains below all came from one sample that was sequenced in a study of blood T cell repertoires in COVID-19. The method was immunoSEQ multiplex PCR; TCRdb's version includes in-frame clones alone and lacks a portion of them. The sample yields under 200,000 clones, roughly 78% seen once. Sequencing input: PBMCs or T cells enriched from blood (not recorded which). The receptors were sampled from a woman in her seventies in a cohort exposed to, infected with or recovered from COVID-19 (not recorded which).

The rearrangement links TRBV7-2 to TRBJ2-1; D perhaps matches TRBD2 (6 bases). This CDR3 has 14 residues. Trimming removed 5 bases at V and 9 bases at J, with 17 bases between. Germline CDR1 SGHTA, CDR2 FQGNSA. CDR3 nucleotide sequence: TGTGCCAGCAGCGCCAGAGGAGGGCCTATTGAGCAGTTCTTC. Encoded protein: CASSARGGPIEQFF.

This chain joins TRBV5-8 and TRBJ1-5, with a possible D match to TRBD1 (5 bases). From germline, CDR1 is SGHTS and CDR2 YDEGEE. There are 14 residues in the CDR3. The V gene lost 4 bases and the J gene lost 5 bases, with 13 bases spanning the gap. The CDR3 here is CASSNRQGYQPQHF. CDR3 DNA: TGTGCCAGCAGCAACCGCCAGGGCTATCAGCCCCAGCATTTT.

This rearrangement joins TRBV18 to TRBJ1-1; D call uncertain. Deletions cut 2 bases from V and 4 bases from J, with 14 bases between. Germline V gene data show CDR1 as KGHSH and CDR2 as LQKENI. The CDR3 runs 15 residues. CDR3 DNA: TGTGCCAGCTCACCAGAACTTCCTGATATCACTGAAGCTTTCTTT. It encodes CASSPELPDITEAFF.

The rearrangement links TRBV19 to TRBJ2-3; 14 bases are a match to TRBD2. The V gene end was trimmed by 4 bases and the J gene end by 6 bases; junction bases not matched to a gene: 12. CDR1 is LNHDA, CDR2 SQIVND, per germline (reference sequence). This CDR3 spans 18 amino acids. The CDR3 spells CASSKTSGRAGVSDTQYF. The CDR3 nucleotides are TGTGCCAGTAGTAAGACTAGCGGGAGGGCCGGGGTTTCGGATACGCAGTATTTT.

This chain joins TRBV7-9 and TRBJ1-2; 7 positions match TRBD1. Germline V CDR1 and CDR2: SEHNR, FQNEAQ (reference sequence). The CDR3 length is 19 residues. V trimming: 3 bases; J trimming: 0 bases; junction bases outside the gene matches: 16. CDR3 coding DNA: TGTGCCAGCAGCTTTGACAGGGCTATACTGAAGTTAGCTAACTATGGCTACACCTTC. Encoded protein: CASSFDRAILKLANYGYTF.

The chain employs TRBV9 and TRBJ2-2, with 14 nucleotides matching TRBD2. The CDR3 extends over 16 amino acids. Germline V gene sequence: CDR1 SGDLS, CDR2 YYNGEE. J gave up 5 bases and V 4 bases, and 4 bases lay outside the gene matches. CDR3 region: CASSLRTSGRTGELFF. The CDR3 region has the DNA TGTGCCAGCAGCCTCAGGACTAGCGGGAGGACCGGGGAGCTGTTTTTT.

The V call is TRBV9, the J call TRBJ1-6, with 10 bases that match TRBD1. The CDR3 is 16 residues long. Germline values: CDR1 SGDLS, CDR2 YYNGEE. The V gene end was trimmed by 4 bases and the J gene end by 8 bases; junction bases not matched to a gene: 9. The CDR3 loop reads CASSSQWGQGHSPLHF. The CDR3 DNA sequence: TGTGCCAGCAGCTCTCAGTGGGGACAGGGGCATTCACCCCTCCACTTT. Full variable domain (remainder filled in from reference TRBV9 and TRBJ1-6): DSGVTQTPKHLITATGQRVTLRCSPRSGDLSVYWYQQSLDQGLQFLIQYYNGEERAKGNILERFSAQQFPDLHSELNLSSLELGDSALYFCASSSQWGQGHSPLHFGNGTRLTVT.

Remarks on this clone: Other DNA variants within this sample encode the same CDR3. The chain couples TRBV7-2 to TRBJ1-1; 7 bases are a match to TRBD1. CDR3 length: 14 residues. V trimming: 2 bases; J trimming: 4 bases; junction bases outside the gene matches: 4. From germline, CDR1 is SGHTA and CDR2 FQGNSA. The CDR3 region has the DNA TGTGCCAGCAGCTTACGCCAGGGGGGCACTGAAGCTTTCTTT. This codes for CASSLRQGGTEAFF.

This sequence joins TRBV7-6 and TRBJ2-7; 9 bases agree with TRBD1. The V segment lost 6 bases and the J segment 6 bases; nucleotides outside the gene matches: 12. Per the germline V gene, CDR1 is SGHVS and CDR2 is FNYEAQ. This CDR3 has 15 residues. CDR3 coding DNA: TGTGCCAGCAGTCAAAAGGACAGGGGAGGCCCCGAGCAGTACTTC. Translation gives CASSQKDRGGPEQYF.

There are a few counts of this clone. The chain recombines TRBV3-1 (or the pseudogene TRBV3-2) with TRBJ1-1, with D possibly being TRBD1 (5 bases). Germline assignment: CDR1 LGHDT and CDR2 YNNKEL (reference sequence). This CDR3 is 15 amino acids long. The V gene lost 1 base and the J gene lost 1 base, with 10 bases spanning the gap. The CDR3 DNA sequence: TGTGCCAGCAGCCAAGGGGTGACAGCGAACACTGAAGCTTTCTTT. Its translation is CASSQGVTANTEAFF.

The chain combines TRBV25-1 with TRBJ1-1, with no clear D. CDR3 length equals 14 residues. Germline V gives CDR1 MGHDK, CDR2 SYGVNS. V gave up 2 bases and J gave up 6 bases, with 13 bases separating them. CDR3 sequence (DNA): TGTGCCAGCAGTGAACCCGCAGGTTTTCCTGAAGCTTTCTTT. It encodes CASSEPAGFPEAFF.

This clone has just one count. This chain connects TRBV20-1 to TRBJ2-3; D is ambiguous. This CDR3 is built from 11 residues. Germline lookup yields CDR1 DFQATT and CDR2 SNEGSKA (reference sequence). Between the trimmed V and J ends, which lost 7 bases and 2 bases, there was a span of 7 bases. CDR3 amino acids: CSVWATDTQYF. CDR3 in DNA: TGCAGTGTCTGGGCCACAGATACGCAGTATTTT.

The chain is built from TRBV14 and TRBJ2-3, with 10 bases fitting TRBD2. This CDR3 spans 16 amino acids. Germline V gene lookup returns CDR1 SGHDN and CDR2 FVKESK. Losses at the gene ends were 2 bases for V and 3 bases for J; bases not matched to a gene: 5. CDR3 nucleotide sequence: TGTGCCAGCAGCCAATCTGGTAGCGGGAGGACAGATACGCAGTATTTT. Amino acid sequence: CASSQSGSGRTDTQYF.

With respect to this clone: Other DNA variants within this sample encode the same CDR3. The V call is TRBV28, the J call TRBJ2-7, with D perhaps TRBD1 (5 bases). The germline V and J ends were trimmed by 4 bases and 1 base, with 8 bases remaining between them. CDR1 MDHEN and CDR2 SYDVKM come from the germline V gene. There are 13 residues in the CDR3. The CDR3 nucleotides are TGTGCCAGCAGTTCACCAGGGTCCTACGAGCAGTACTTC. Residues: CASSSPGSYEQYF.

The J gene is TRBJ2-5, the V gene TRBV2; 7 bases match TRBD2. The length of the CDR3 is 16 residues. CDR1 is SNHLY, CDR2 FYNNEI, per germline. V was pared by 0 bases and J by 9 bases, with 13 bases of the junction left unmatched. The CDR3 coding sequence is TGTGCCAGCAGTGAAGCGCTAGGGGCGGGTCGGGAGGCCCAGTACTTC. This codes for CASSEALGAGREAQYF.

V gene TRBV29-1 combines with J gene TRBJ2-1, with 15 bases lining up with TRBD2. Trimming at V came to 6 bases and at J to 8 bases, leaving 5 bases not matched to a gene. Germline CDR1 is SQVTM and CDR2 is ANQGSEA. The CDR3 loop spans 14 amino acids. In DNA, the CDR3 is TGCAGCGTCACGGGACTAGCGGGAGGATATGAGCAGTTCTTC. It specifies CSVTGLAGGYEQFF.